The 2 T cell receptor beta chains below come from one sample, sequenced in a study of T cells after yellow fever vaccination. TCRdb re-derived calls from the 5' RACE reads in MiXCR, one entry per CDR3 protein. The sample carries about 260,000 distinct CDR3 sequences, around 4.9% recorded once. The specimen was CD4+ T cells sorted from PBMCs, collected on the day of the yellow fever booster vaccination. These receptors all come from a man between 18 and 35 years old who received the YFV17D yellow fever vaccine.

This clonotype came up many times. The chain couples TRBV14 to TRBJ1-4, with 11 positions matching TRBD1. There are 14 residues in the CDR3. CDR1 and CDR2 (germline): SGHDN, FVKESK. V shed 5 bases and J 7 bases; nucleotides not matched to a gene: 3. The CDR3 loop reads CASSVGTGGEKLFF. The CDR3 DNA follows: TGTGCCAGCAGCGTAGGGACAGGGGGTGAAAAACTGTTTTTT.

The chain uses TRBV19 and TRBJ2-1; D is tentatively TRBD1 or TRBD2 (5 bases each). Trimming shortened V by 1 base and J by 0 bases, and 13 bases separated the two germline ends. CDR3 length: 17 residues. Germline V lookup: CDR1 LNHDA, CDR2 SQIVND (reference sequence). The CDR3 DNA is TGTGCCAGTAGTATAGGGGACGGCCGAATCTCCTACAATGAGCAGTTCTTC. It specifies CASSIGDGRISYNEQFF. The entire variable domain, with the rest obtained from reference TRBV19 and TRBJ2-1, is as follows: DGGITQSPKYLFRKEGQNVTLSCEQNLNHDAMYWYRQDPGQGLRLIYYSQIVNDFQKGDIAEGYSVSREKKESFPLTVTSAQKNPTAFYLCASSIGDGRISYNEQFFGPGTRLTVL.